Listed here is a single T cell receptor beta chain. What it recognizes is unknown. Repertoires were generated with immunoSEQ multiplex PCR, while TCRdb's copy carries only in-frame clones and drops some. The sample lists hundreds of thousands of clones; about nine tenths were seen once. These data are taken from a study of cytomegalovirus exposure and HLA in healthy donors. Findings of the study overall: A subsequent analysis found that TCR clusters from the first cohort also tended to co-occur in the 90 to 150 validation repertoires, with around 94% of cluster scores above 0. 150 to 200 TCR beta chains were listed as cytomegalovirus-associated.

This CDR3 is built from 17 residues. Looked up from germline, CDR1 is MDHEN and CDR2 is SYDVKM. Trimming removed 4 bases from V and 1 base from J; junction bases left unmatched: 7. Sequences were obtained from PBMCs. The sequence was collected from a young woman in good health and CMV-seropositive. The genes are TRBV28 and TRBJ2-1; 10 bases map to TRBD2. For the CDR3, the DNA is TGTGCCAGCAGTTCCCCCGGACTAGCGGCTTCCTACAATGAGCAGTTCTTC. This sequence encodes CASSSPGLAASYNEQFF. The full variable domain, in which reference TRBV28 and TRBJ2-1 provide the parts outside the CDR3, is DVKVTQSSRYLVKRTGEKVFLECVQDMDHENMFWYRQDPGLGLRLIYFSYDVKMKEKGDIPEGYSVSREKKERFSLILESASTNQTSMYLCASSSPGLAASYNEQFFGPGTRLTVL.